This note documents a single T cell receptor (beta chain) sequence. Its specificity is not known. TCRdb keeps only in-frame clones here, not all; method: immunoSEQ multiplex PCR. The sample lists 90,000 to 95,000 clones, just over 90% seen once, with 5% to 6.5% in the top ten. The data were taken from a study of graft-versus-host responses after intestinal transplantation. Study-level information: Among the recipients, transplants were multivisceral, liver-intestinal, or isolated intestinal. Whole-study findings and limits: Within allografts, high graft-versus-host to host-versus-graft clonal ratios were seen among patients with graft-donor T cell macrochimerism. Among circulating GvH clones, peak levels were associated with early post-transplant declines in HvG clones.

CDR1 and CDR2 (germline): WSHSY, SAAADI. V lost 7 bases to trimming and J lost 4 bases, with 16 bases between them. CDR3 length: 15 amino acids. The genes are TRBV10-2 and TRBJ2-2, with D possibly matching TRBD2 (6 bases). The sequence came from a human donor who received an intestinal transplant. Sequenced material: unstimulated CD8+ T cells sorted from spleen or lymph node cells, taken before intestinal transplant. The CDR3 DNA sequence: TGCGCCAGCATAGGAGGGGATCTTCCCACCGGGGAGCTGTTTTTT. It encodes CASIGGDLPTGELFF.